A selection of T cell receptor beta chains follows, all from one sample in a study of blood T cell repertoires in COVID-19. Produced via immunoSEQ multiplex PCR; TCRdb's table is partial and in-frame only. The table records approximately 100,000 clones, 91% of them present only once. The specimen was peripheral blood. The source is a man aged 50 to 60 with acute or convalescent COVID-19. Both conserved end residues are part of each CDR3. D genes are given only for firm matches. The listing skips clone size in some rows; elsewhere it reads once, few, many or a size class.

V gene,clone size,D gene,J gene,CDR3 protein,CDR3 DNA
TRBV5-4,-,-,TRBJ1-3,CASSLVGTLGNTIYF,TGTGCCAGCAGCTTGGTCGGGACATTGGGAAACACCATATATTTT
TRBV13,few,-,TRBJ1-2,CASKGQGSGYTF,TGTGCCAGCAAGGGTCAGGGAAGTGGCTACACCTTC
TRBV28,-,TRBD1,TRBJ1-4,CASSSDRVYEKLFF,TGTGCCAGCAGCTCTGACAGGGTCTATGAAAAACTGTTTTTT
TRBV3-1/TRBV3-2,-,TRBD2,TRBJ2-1,CASSEGLAGVGEQFF,TGTGCCAGCAGCGAGGGACTAGCGGGGGTGGGTGAGCAGTTCTTC
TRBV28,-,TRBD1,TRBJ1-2,CASSSGTASNYGYTF,TGTGCCAGCAGTTCCGGGACAGCTTCTAACTATGGCTACACCTTC
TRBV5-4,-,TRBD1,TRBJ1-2,CASSFPTGQLDYGYTF,TGTGCCAGCAGCTTCCCTACGGGACAGCTCGACTATGGCTACACCTTC
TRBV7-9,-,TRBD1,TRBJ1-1,CASSSRDRQPTNTEAFF,TGTGCCAGCAGCTCGAGGGACAGGCAACCTACGAACACTGAAGCTTTCTTT
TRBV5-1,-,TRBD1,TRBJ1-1,CASSLGPGTGGSEAFF,TGCGCCAGCAGCTTGGGGCCCGGGACAGGGGGCTCTGAAGCTTTCTTT
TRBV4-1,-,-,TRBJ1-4,CASSQAGVREKLFF,TGCGCCAGCAGCCAAGCGGGGGTGAGGGAAAAACTGTTTTTT
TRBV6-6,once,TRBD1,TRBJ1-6,CASNPTGAPNSPLHF,TGTGCCAGCAACCCAACAGGGGCCCCTAATTCACCCCTCCACTTT
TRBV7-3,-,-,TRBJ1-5,CASSLGGAGNQPQHF,TGTGCCAGCAGCTTAGGAGGCGCAGGCAATCAGCCCCAGCATTTT
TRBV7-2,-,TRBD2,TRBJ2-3,CASSPLAGGSPDTQYF,TGTGCCAGCAGCCCCTTAGCGGGGGGCTCCCCGGATACGCAGTATTTT
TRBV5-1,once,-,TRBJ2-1,CASRLGQSYNEQFF,TGCGCCAGCAGGCTAGGACAGAGCTACAATGAGCAGTTCTTC
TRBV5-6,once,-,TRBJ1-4,CASSWGLDEKLFF,TGTGCCAGCAGCTGGGGGCTGGATGAAAAACTGTTTTTT
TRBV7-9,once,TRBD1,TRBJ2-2,CASSQTGENTGELFF,TGTGCCAGCAGCCAAACAGGGGAGAACACCGGGGAGCTGTTTTTT
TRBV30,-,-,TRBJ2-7,CAWSVQTGSYEQYF,TGTGCCTGGAGTGTCCAGACGGGGTCCTACGAGCAGTACTTC
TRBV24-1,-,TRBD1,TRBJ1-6,CAVQGQGAGSPLHF,TGTGCCGTCCAGGGACAGGGGGCCGGTTCACCCCTCCACTTT
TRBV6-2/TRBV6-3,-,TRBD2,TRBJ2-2,CASSLTSANTGELFF,TGTGCCAGCAGTTTAACTAGCGCGAACACCGGGGAGCTGTTTTTT
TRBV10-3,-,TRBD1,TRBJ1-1,CAISVGDSMNTEAFF,TGTGCCATCAGTGTTGGGGACAGTATGAACACTGAAGCTTTCTTT
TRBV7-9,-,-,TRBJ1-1,CASSLRVGVNTEAFF,TGTGCCAGCAGCTTAAGGGTAGGGGTGAACACTGAAGCTTTCTTT
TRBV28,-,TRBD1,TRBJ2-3,CASSSGQEDTQYF,TGTGCCAGCAGTTCCGGACAGGAAGATACGCAGTATTTT
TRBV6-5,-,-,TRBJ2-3,CASSYSMTAGGDTQYF,TGTGCCAGCAGTTACTCGATGACGGCGGGTGGGGATACGCAGTATTTT
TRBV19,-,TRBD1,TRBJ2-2,CASSPRTGGDYTGELFF,TGTGCCAGTAGTCCGAGGACAGGGGGCGATTACACCGGGGAGCTGTTTTTT
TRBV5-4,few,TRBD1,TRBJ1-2,CASSRGTAPSNYGYTF,TGTGCCAGCAGCCGCGGGACAGCCCCGTCTAACTATGGCTACACCTTC
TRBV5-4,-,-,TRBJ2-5,CASSLSGGKETQYF,TGTGCCAGCAGCTTGAGTGGGGGGAAAGAGACCCAGTACTTC
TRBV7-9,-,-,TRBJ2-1,CASSSPGITTIEQFF,TGTGCCAGCAGCTCGCCCGGGATAACTACAATTGAGCAGTTCTTC
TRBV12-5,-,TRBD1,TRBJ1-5,CASGGDREGQPQHF,TGTGCTAGTGGGGGAGACAGGGAAGGTCAGCCCCAGCATTTT
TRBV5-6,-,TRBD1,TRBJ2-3,CASSSWTGGEGDTQYF,TGTGCCAGCAGCTCCTGGACAGGGGGCGAGGGAGATACGCAGTATTTT
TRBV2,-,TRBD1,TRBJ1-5,CASRGQTGSNQPQHF,TGTGCCAGCAGAGGCCAGACAGGGAGCAATCAGCCCCAGCATTTT
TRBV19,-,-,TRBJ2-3,CASSIRGASTDTQYF,TGTGCCAGTAGTATCCGGGGGGCTAGCACAGATACGCAGTATTTT
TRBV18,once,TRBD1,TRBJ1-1,CASSPNRGRQGTMNTEAFF,TGTGCCAGCTCGCCTAACAGGGGCCGACAGGGGACAATGAACACTGAAGCTTTCTTT
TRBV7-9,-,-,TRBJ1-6,CASSLAERNNSPLHF,TGTGCCAGCAGCTTAGCTGAGAGGAATAATTCACCCCTCCACTTT
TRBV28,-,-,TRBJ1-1,CASSFGPLNTEAFF,TGTGCCAGCAGTTTTGGCCCTTTGAACACTGAAGCTTTCTTT
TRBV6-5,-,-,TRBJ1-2,CAGAPSTDGYSYTF,TGCGCCGGGGCCCCCTCGACAGATGGCTACAGCTACACCTTC